This T cell receptor (beta chain) was identified in a study of blood T cell repertoires in COVID-19. Method: immunoSEQ multiplex PCR; TCRdb's copy keeps in-frame clones and lacks some. The sample has fewer than 80,000 clones, 80% to 95% seen once. Germline V CDR1 and CDR2: SQVTM, ANQGSEA. There are 15 residues in the CDR3. V was clipped by 5 bases and J by 4 bases; unmatched bases: 11. This clone came up once. The sequence was obtained from a human donor in a cohort sampled during active COVID-19. Sequenced: peripheral blood. V and J are TRBV29-1 and TRBJ1-1; TRBD1 matches 9 bases. CDR3 region: CSVSYRGRKATEAFF. Here the CDR3 DNA reads TGCAGCGTTAGCTACAGGGGGCGCAAGGCCACTGAAGCTTTCTTT.